The source of this TCR beta chain is a study of T cell repertoires in cytomegalovirus infection. Study at large: CMV infection and matching HLA type were both indicated by public TCR beta signatures.

General study results and limits: Frequencies of public TCR beta families were cumulated, and this identified carriers of CMV plus the relevant HLA. What dominated the ex vivo response were HLA-C-restricted CMV-specific TCR beta clonotypes.

TCRdb re-called the reads through MiXCR, storing one row per CDR3 protein. Here the sample spans fewer than 550,000 distinct CDR3 sequences, roughly 30% being singletons. Concerning this clonotype: Its antigen remains unidentified.

V shed 5 bases and J 6 bases; nucleotides not matched to a gene: 10. The CDR3 covers 14 residues. Germline CDR1 is DFQATT and CDR2 is SNEGSKA (reference sequence). The rearrangement uses TRBV20-1 and TRBJ2-1; TRBD2 aligns across 7 bases. The source of this sequence is a human donor in good health (CMV status not recorded). Some clones in this sample may be carry-over from other donors' samples. Sequencing was carried out using PBMCs. Written as DNA, the CDR3 is TGCAGTGCTGGGGGGGGACTTCGCCCCAATGAGCAGTTCTTC. This gives the protein CSAGGGLRPNEQFF.